Included here is one T cell receptor (beta chain) sequence, with context. Its target is not known. These data are taken from a study of vaccination effects on CD4 cells after COVID-19. Before sequencing took place, the ViraFEST assay used viral peptide pools to expand antigen-specific CD4+ T cells. It was after nine to eleven days of culture that CD4+ T cells were isolated. Vaccine recipients, nucleocapsid antibody negative, had no prior SARS-CoV-2 infection. Study findings and constraints: Infection-derived and vaccine-derived clones contracted markedly late after vaccination.

The germline CDR1 and CDR2 sequences are MDHEN and SYDVKM. CDR3 length: 15 residues. Produced via immunoSEQ multiplex PCR; TCRdb's table is partial and in-frame only. The sample has about 73,000 clones, around 78% seen once. This clonotype was sampled from a human donor who received a COVID-19 vaccine. This chain links TRBV28 with TRBJ2-3, with 8 bases that match TRBD2. The material was CD4+ T cells from PBMCs cultured with SARS-CoV-2 spike peptides, obtained before COVID-19 vaccination. CDR3 in DNA: TGTGCTACCGGGGGGGGCGGGACTAGCACAGATACGCAGTATTTT. The encoded protein is CATGGGGTSTDTQYF.